This is a list of T cell receptor beta chains from one sample in a study of blood T cell repertoires in COVID-19. The assay was immunoSEQ multiplex PCR, and TCRdb's table has in-frame clones only and misses some. Of about 310,000 clones detected, around 90% appear once; the ten largest clones hold about 8.9%. What was sequenced was PBMCs or T cells enriched from blood (not recorded which). The receptors stem from a woman between 18 and 29 years old who had recovered from COVID-19. Both conserved end residues are part of each CDR3. Not every row has a clone size; where given, it reads once, few, many or a size class.

size: -
J: TRBJ1-4
V: TRBV27
CDR3: CASSKIDRPLGEKLFF

size: -
J: TRBJ1-6
V: TRBV5-1
CDR3: CASSLDPQGPNSPLHF

size: -
J: TRBJ2-5
V: TRBV11-2
CDR3: CASSLSGLAGLGKETQYF

size: -
J: TRBJ2-2
V: TRBV5-6
CDR3: CASTLTGGNTGELFF

size: -
J: TRBJ1-1
V: TRBV5-1
CDR3: CASNPGGNTEAFF

size: once
J: TRBJ2-1
V: TRBV4-3
CDR3: CASSQEGTATYNEQFF

size: few
J: TRBJ2-3
V: TRBV7-2
CDR3: CASSLWSGGPTDTQYF

size: -
J: TRBJ1-2
V: TRBV7-9
CDR3: CASNIQGMGGYTF

size: -
J: TRBJ2-7
V: TRBV3-1/TRBV3-2
CDR3: CASSQGMAGVFYEQYF

size: -
J: TRBJ2-7
V: TRBV27
CDR3: CASSALTGLEQYF

size: -
J: TRBJ2-7
V: TRBV4-3
CDR3: CASSLWGTPSSYEQYF

size: -
J: TRBJ2-2
V: TRBV19
CDR3: CASTSLRGTGDTGELFF

size: -
J: TRBJ2-3
V: TRBV4-1
CDR3: CASSRPTSGSGNTQYF

size: -
J: TRBJ1-4
V: TRBV11-2
CDR3: CASSFFGAGVYEKLFF

size: -
J: TRBJ2-5
V: TRBV9
CDR3: CASSVGVGQGETQYF

size: -
J: TRBJ2-5
V: TRBV5-3
CDR3: CARWGRNLCRETQYF

size: once
J: TRBJ1-2
V: TRBV12-3/TRBV12-4
CDR3: CASGSRVTEGYTF

size: -
J: TRBJ2-1
V: TRBV6-6
CDR3: CASSYGAGLNEQFF

size: -
J: TRBJ2-2
V: TRBV24-1
CDR3: CATRGGTGELFF

size: -
J: TRBJ2-1
V: TRBV12-5
CDR3: CASGLVLAGAELNEQFF

size: -
J: TRBJ1-1
V: TRBV28
CDR3: CASSSSEAFF

size: -
J: TRBJ2-7
V: TRBV24-1
CDR3: CATSDLSRQYF

size: -
J: TRBJ1-3
V: TRBV28
CDR3: CASSFVQASGNTIYF

size: -
J: TRBJ1-6
V: TRBV30
CDR3: CAANRDRADSPLHF

size: -
J: TRBJ2-7
V: TRBV7-6
CDR3: CASSFIRSGQGVGEQYF

size: -
J: TRBJ1-1
V: TRBV28
CDR3: CASSRPSGVMNTEAFF

size: few
J: TRBJ2-1
V: TRBV18
CDR3: CASSPPPGHRPYNEQFF